This TCR beta chain was obtained from a study of blood T cell repertoires in COVID-19. Germline lookup yields CDR1 PRHDT and CDR2 FYEKMQ (reference sequence). This CDR3 is built from 18 residues. V dropped 5 bases and J dropped 3; count of bases not matched to a gene: 12. Libraries were prepared by immunoSEQ multiplex PCR; TCRdb keeps only in-frame clonotypes and omits some of them. The table lists approximately 110,000 clones, 75% to 90% of them singletons, with roughly 32% in the top ten. The chain has TRBV13 and TRBJ2-1; 11 nucleotides match TRBD2. The receptor was derived from a woman older than 75 with acute or convalescent COVID-19. Sequencing used peripheral blood. CDR3 nucleotides: TGTGCCAGCAGCCCCCCCGTCGTAGCGGGGGGGCTCTACAATGAGCAGTTCTTC. Its translation: CASSPPVVAGGLYNEQFF. The full variable domain, with the rest looked up from reference TRBV13 and TRBJ2-1, is AAGVIQSPRHLIKEKRETATLKCYPIPRHDTVYWYQQGPGQDPQFLISFYEKMQSDKGSIPDRFSAQQFSDYHSELNMSSLELGDSALYFCASSPPVVAGGLYNEQFFGPGTRLTVL.